This T cell receptor beta chain originates from a study of human T cells and chemical hapten exposure (dated by TCRdb to about 2021). As for the study more broadly: For sensitization, 2% DPC in acetone was applied to a roughly 2 cm by roughly 2 cm area of upper inner arm skin. Patch testing on the upper back used Finn chambers containing 0.01% DPC, with scoring done after 6 days according to International Contact Dermatitis Research Group standards. Alopecia areata with under or over 50% scalp involvement, alopecia totalis and alopecia universalis were represented in the patient cohort, which was mostly female. Blood samples were taken from patients before sensitization (week 0) and at 2, 6 and about 24 weeks after DPC sensitization. Throughout the approximately 22-week study period, patients were also given weekly therapeutic DPC doses on the scalp. Libraries were pooled for sequencing, and per-sample TCR yields varied mainly because of small differences in library volumes within the pool. Peripheral blood TCR repertoire changes were tracked in vivo in alopecia patients during primary and secondary sensitization to the hapten diphenylcyclopropenone (DPC). For TCR sequencing, blood came from 25 to 35 alopecia patients at anywhere from one to four time points (pre-sensitization, 2, 6 and 24 weeks).

Libraries were made using RACE. Data came from a NextSeq 500. During library preparation, unique molecular identifiers were attached to individual cDNA molecules so that TCRs could be counted in a quantitative, reproducible way. From each blood RNA sample, both TCR alpha and TCR beta chains were sequenced. On the authors' methods: A median of about 100,000 TCRs per sample was observed, with a range of about 20,000 to 700,000. The Decombinator software suite was used to annotate V, J and CDR3 in the TCR reads. Every sample was subsampled to the same number of TCRs (28,000) for the PS versus PT1 abundance plots. Expanded TCRs were defined as absent before sensitization and observed at least eight times at the 2-week time point. The public sequencing data were trimmed at Q25 with fastp and processed into clonotypes with MiXCR by TCRdb, which kept only in-frame beta chains. Every CDR3 protein is listed once, alongside the most common genes and DNA of its rows. These V and J calls derive from TCRdb rather than the authors' analysis. This sample comprises over 100,000 distinct CDR3 sequences, 9.2% of them detected only once. About 3.1% of the sample is taken by the ten largest.

According to the study, the label for this sample's time point signals: patch test 2, 6 weeks after DPC sensitization. The treatment or condition label, read with the paper, signifies: therapeutic diphenylcyclopropenone sensitization with weekly scalp DPC. At each patch-test visit, blood was drawn before the patch test was applied. To be eligible, patients had to be aged 18 to 70, diagnosed with alopecia and judged suitable for DPC therapy, while pregnant patients were excluded. Total RNA was isolated from unfractionated whole blood collected in Tempus Blood RNA tubes. Including cysteine and phenylalanine, the CDR3 has 16 amino acids. Only CDR3 DNA is held: 48 bases, read in frame from base 1. Compared with germline, V lacks 1 base and J lacks 1 base; bases without a gene match: 3. CDR1 SGHTA and CDR2 FQGNSA were looked up in the germline V gene. What the work shows at the level of the full study, not this receptor alone: A positive correlation was found between the number of PT1 expanded TCRs and patch test score, with significance reached at thresholds 8, 16 and 32 but not 4. No change with DPC sensitization was found in the number of TCRs above 1 in 1000 frequency, and no evidence of global repertoire structure alterations was found. All patients had alopecia, a presumed autoimmune disease, so their immune response might differ from that of healthy individuals. Significantly more large CDR3 similarity clusters were formed by expanded TCRs than by pre-sensitization or healthy control sets, consistent with antigen-driven responses. After repeated subsampling, changes were observed in the strength of the expansion versus patch-test correlation and in the threshold at which the correlation became significant.

This clonotype was picked up many times. This clone's antigen is unknown. It has no much larger one-base neighbor in the sample; base qualities were not kept. The TCR was taken from a woman between 40 and 55 years old with alopecia areata. Some clones in this sample may be carry-over from other donors' samples. The chain couples TRBV7-2 to TRBJ2-3; 9 central nucleotides agree with TRBD2. The material sequenced was whole blood, taken in connection with sensitization to the hapten diphenylcyclopropenone (DPC). The DNA is as follows: TGTGCCAGCAGCTTAGGGGCTAGCGGGGGCACAGATACGCAGTATTTT. It specifies CASSLGASGGTDTQYF.